This TCR beta chain comes out of a study of cytomegalovirus exposure and HLA in healthy donors. Across the whole study: In a previous analysis, approximately 110 million unique TCR beta sequences were found from about 190 million T cells. As released early, the data held about 85 million unique TCRs from HLA-typed donors. General study results and limits: Some V segments could not be told apart, so they were left out, TRBV6-2 and TRBV6-3 among them.

The V end lost 0 bases, the J end lost 5 bases, and 13 bases lay between the germline ends. The CDR3 runs to 15 residues. Germline-derived CDR1 and CDR2 are MGHRA and YSYEKL. PCR involved 60 Vbeta and 13 Jbeta primers. Produced via immunoSEQ multiplex PCR; TCRdb's table is partial and in-frame only. The table shows about 92,000 clones, with 75% to 85% occurring only once. Comment on this clone: What it binds is unknown.

This chain connects TRBV4-1 to TRBJ2-5; maybe TRBD1 (5 bases). This TCR was recovered from a man aged 18 to 30 in good health and CMV-seronegative. Source material: PBMCs. The CDR3 DNA follows: TGCGCCAGCAGCCAAGAAAGGGCAGGGCCCGAGACCCAGTACTTC. This encodes CASSQERAGPETQYF.